One and the same sample provided the 5 T cell receptor beta chains below, sequenced in a study of T cell changes during pregnancy in multiple sclerosis. Sequenced by immunoSEQ multiplex PCR; TCRdb stores in-frame clones only, minus some. Seen here are about 59,000 clones, roughly 93% observed once, and the top ten hold approximately 2.5%. Sequenced here: CD8+ T cells from peripheral blood mononuclear cells, sampled in the third trimester of pregnancy. These receptors all stem from a female donor with multiple sclerosis, enrolled in a pregnancy study.

This clone appeared a few times. The rearrangement links TRBV19 to TRBJ1-2; no reliable D call. This CDR3 region has 12 residues. The germline V gene encodes CDR1 LNHDA and CDR2 SQIVND (reference sequence). The V gene lost 5 bases and the J gene lost 5 bases, with 9 bases spanning the gap. The CDR3 reads CASSAGKYGYTF. CDR3 coding DNA: TGTGCCAGTAGTGCAGGAAAGTATGGCTACACCTTC.

The gene calls are TRBV6-1 and TRBJ1-4; 9 positions agree with TRBD1. V trimming: 5 bases; J trimming: 6 bases; junction bases outside the gene matches: 4. Looked up from germline, CDR1 is MNHNS and CDR2 is SASEGT. CDR3 length equals 14 residues. CDR3 bases: TGTGCCAGCAGTTCCGGGACAGGGTATGAAAAACTGTTTTTT. This gives the protein CASSSGTGYEKLFF.

The chain employs TRBV27 and TRBJ1-4; 7 bases are shared with TRBD1. There are 14 residues in the CDR3. The V gene's germline CDR1 is MNHEY and CDR2 SMNVEV (reference sequence). The V gene end was trimmed by 3 bases and the J gene end by 8 bases; junction bases not matched to a gene: 6. The CDR3 here is CASSFQQGREKLFF. The CDR3 region has the DNA TGTGCCAGCAGTTTCCAACAGGGGCGCGAAAAACTGTTTTTT.

The V and J genes are TRBV27 and TRBJ1-2; D is perhaps TRBD1 (5 bases). The CDR3 contains 16 residues. V lost 7 bases, J lost 2 bases, and 20 bases lay in between. CDR1 is MNHEY, CDR2 SMNVEV, per germline (reference sequence). The CDR3 bases are TGTGCCAGCAAAATATCGGCGCAGGGAGGGAACTATGGCTACACCTTC. This encodes CASKISAQGGNYGYTF.

A single count supports this clone. The chain employs TRBV27 and TRBJ2-7; the match to TRBD1 covers 7 bases. The V gene's germline CDR1 is MNHEY and CDR2 SMNVEV (reference sequence). Unmatched junction bases numbered 10, after V lost 4 bases and J lost 1 base. This CDR3 comprises 16 residues. The CDR3 DNA follows: TGTGCCAGCAGTTCAATGGAGACAGGGCTTTCCTACGAGCAGTACTTC. This codes for CASSSMETGLSYEQYF.